This T cell receptor (beta chain) is from a study of T cells in Graves' hyperthyroidism and ophthalmopathy. This clonotype was seen a handful of times. Its specificity is not known. Notes on the study in general: Peripheral blood also featured most of the thyroid clonotypes expanded above 0.001. The model forecast ophthalmopathy, anticipating it by a median around 6.5 months before onset.

Amplified TCR beta CDR3 regions derived from RNA transcripts. HTBI primers were the set used in a first-round RT-PCR of the TCR CDR3. TCRdb ran MiXCR on the multiplex PCR reads and lists one entry per CDR3 protein. This table has fewer than 650,000 distinct CDR3 sequences, approximately 13% appearing once. The germline V and J ends were trimmed by 0 bases and 0 bases, with 6 bases remaining between them. CDR3 length equals 13 residues. Per germline, CDR1 DFQATT and CDR2 SNEGSKA (reference sequence). This chain uses TRBV20-1 with TRBJ2-7, with D perhaps matching TRBD2 (6 bases). The clonotype was recovered from a woman aged 30 to 39 with Graves' hyperthyroidism that later progressed to Graves' ophthalmopathy. The sample consisted of blood. The CDR3: CSAREGLSYEQYF. The CDR3 nucleotides are TGCAGTGCTAGAGAGGGACTCTCCTACGAGCAGTACTTC.